The 13 T cell receptor beta chains in this list originate from one sample, sequenced in a study of T cell repertoires in cytomegalovirus infection. These receptors have no identified antigens. Using its own MiXCR run on the reads, TCRdb lists one record per CDR3 protein. The repertoire consists of roughly 34,000 distinct CDR3 sequences, with 52% occurring once and the leading ten covering roughly 90%. Sequenced here: CD8+ T cells from cultured PBMCs, sampled from culture after CMV antigen stimulation. These receptors were collected from a human donor in good health (CMV status not recorded). Some clones in this sample may be carry-over from other donors' samples.

In nucleotides, the CDR3 is TGTGCCAGCAGCCAAACAGGGCACACCGGGGAGCTGTTTTTT. As protein: CASSQTGHTGELFF. This chain links TRBV7-9 with TRBJ2-2; weak D call: TRBD1 (6 bases). The CDR3 is 14 amino acids. V was trimmed by 5 bases and J by 3 bases, leaving 10 bases between them. Per germline, CDR1 SEHNR and CDR2 FQNEAQ (reference sequence). The whole variable domain, remainder taken from reference TRBV7-9 and TRBJ2-2, is DTGVSQNPRHKITKRGQNVTFRCDPISEHNRLYWYRQTLGQGPEFLTYFQNEAQLEKSRLLSDRFSAERPKGSFSTLEIQRTEQGDSAMYLCASSQTGHTGELFFGEGSRLTVL.

In its sample, this clonotype was seen many times. This chain connects TRBV28 to TRBJ2-2; 7 nucleotides agree with TRBD1. The CDR3 loop spans 16 amino acids. Germline CDR1 reads MDHEN; CDR2 reads SYDVKM. V trimming: 5 bases; J trimming: 1 base; junction bases outside the gene matches: 7. CDR3 amino acids: CASSPLAGGNTGELFF. Written as DNA, the CDR3 is TGTGCCAGCAGTCCCCTGGCAGGGGGGAACACCGGGGAGCTGTTTTTT.

The sample holds one count of this clonotype. V and J are TRBV12-5 and TRBJ1-2; tentative D call: TRBD1 (5 bases). The V gene lost 7 bases and the J gene lost 4 bases, with 13 bases spanning the gap. The CDR3 loop spans 13 amino acids. Germline assignment: CDR1 LGHNT and CDR2 FRNRAP. CDR3 nucleotide sequence: TGTGCTAGTGCTAGTTCTGGGACCTATGGCTACACCTTC. Its translation: CASASSGTYGYTF.

The J gene is TRBJ1-3, the V gene TRBV6-5; D gene ambiguous. This CDR3 contains 11 residues. Germline CDR1 is MNHEY and CDR2 is SVGAGI. Trimming removed 6 bases at V and 11 bases at J, with 11 bases between. The CDR3 protein is CASRTGVSIYF. DNA of the CDR3: TGTGCCAGCAGAACGGGAGTATCCATATATTTT.

The genes are TRBV6-6 and TRBJ1-4; 7 bases line up with TRBD1. Germline CDR1 reads MNHNY; CDR2 reads SVGAGI (reference sequence). CDR3 length equals 14 residues. V lost 1 base and J lost 8; bases outside the gene matches: 4. CDR3 loop: CASSYFRTGEKLFF. CDR3 coding DNA: TGTGCCAGCAGTTACTTCCGGACAGGAGAAAAACTGTTTTTT.

The gene calls are TRBV29-1 and TRBJ2-2; 7 bases fit TRBD1. The CDR3 is 13 residues long. The ends lost 6 bases at V and 7 bases at J; junction bases unmatched: 8. Germline CDR1 is SQVTM and CDR2 is ANQGSEA. The CDR3 sequence is CSVGPTGDGELFF. The CDR3 DNA is TGCAGCGTGGGGCCCACAGGGGACGGGGAGCTGTTTTTT.

The chain carries TRBV5-1 and TRBJ2-1; 7 bases line up with TRBD1. This CDR3 contains 15 residues. The trim removed 5 bases at V and 5 bases at J, leaving 10 bases unmatched. Per germline, CDR1 SGHRS and CDR2 YFSETQ. This CDR3 is CASSQVTGNDNEQFF. CDR3 bases: TGCGCCAGCAGTCAGGTGACAGGGAACGACAATGAGCAGTTCTTC.

This clonotype was observed a single time. The rearrangement joins TRBV12-3 or TRBV12-4 to TRBJ1-6, with D hard to call. The CDR3 sequence is 12 residues long. The germline V and J ends were trimmed by 5 bases and 13 bases, with 12 bases remaining between them. DNA for the CDR3: TGTGCCAGCAGTGTCCTACAGTGGCCCCTCCACTTT. As protein: CASSVLQWPLHF.

This clonotype has at least ten counts. The junction shows a germline mismatch at one end, possibly a read error. V is TRBV20-1 and J is TRBJ1-5, with D unresolved. CDR1 is DFQATT and CDR2 is SNEGSKA in the germline V gene (reference sequence). There are 14 residues in the CDR3. The CDR3 bases are TGCAGTGCTAGAGTGAGGGTGGGCAATCGGCCCCAGCATTTT. As protein: CSARVRVGNRPQHF.

This clonotype appeared a few times. V and J are TRBV6-1 and TRBJ2-7, with D hard to call. The germline gives CDR1 MNHNS, CDR2 SASEGT. The CDR3 length is 12 residues. V lost 10 bases, J lost 6 bases, and 16 bases lay in between. The CDR3 region has the DNA TGTGCCACCACGGTACAATCGGGCGAGCAGTACTTC. Protein sequence: CATTVQSGEQYF.

The chain carries TRBV7-2 and TRBJ2-4; 10 bases map to TRBD2. Germline V gene sequence: CDR1 SGHTA, CDR2 FQGNSA. The V gene end was trimmed by 0 bases and the J gene end by 8 bases; junction bases not matched to a gene: 4. The CDR3 totals 15 residues. The CDR3 DNA is TGTGCCAGCAGCTTAGCCATAGCGGGAGGCGACATTCAGTACTTC. Protein product: CASSLAIAGGDIQYF. Together with reference TRBV7-2 and TRBJ2-4, the CDR3 gives the full variable domain: GAGVSQSPSNKVTEKGKDVELRCDPISGHTALYWYRQSLGQGLEFLIYFQGNSAPDKSGLPSDRFSAERTGGSVSTLTIQRTQQEDSAVYLCASSLAIAGGDIQYFGAGTRLSVL.

The chain employs TRBV30 and TRBJ1-1, with TRBD1 identical over 7 bases. Germline CDR1 and CDR2: GTSNPN and SVGIG (reference sequence). The V gene end was trimmed by 1 base and the J gene end by 2 bases; junction bases not matched to a gene: 4. CDR3 length equals 14 residues. The CDR3 region is CAWSEGQLNTEAFF. The CDR3 coding sequence is TGTGCCTGGAGTGAGGGACAGCTAAACACTGAAGCTTTCTTT.

This clonotype was observed many times. The chain couples TRBV28 to TRBJ1-1; 7 bases map to TRBD1. CDR3 length: 14 amino acids. CDR1 is MDHEN and CDR2 is SYDVKM in the germline V gene. With V trimmed by 6 bases and J by 5 bases, 9 bases remained unmatched. The CDR3 region is CASRRTGDVTEAFF. Written as DNA, the CDR3 is TGTGCCAGCAGGAGAACAGGGGATGTTACTGAAGCTTTCTTT.